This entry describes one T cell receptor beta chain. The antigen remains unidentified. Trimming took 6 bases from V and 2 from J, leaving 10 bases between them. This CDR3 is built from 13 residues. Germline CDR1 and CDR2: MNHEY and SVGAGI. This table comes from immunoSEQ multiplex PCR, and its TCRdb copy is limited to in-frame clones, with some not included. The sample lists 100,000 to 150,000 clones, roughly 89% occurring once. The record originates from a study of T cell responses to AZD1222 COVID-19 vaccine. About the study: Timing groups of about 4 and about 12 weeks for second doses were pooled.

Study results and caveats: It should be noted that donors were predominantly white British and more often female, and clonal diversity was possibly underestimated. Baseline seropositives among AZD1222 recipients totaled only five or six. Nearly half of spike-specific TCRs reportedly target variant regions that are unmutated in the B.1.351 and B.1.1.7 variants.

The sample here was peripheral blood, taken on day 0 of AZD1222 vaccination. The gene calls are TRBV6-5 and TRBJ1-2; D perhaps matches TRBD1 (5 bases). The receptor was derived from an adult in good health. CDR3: CASRPDSNYGYTF. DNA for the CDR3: TGTGCCAGCAGACCCGACAGCAACTATGGCTACACCTTC.